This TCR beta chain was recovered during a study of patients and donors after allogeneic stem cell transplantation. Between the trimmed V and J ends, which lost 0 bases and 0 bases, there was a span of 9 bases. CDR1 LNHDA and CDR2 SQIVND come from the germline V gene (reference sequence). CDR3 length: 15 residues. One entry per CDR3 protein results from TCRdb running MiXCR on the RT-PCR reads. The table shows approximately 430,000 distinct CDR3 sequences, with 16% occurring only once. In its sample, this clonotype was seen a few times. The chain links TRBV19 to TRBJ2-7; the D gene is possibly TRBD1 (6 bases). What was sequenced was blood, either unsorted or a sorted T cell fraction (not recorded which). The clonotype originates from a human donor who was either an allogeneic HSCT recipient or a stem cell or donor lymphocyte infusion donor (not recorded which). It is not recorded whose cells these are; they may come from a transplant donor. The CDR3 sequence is CASSIDNRASYEQYF. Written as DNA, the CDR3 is TGTGCCAGTAGTATAGATAACAGGGCCTCCTACGAGCAGTACTTC.